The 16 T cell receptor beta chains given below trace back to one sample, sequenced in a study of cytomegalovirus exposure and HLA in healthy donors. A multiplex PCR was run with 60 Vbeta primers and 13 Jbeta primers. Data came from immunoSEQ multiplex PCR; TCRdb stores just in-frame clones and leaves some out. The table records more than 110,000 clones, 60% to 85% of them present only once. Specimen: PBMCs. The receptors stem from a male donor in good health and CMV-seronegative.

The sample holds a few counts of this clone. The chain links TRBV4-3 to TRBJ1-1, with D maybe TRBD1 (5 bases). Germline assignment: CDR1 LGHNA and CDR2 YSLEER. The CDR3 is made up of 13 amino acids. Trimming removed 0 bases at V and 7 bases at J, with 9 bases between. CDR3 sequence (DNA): TGCGCCAGCAGCCAAGATAGGGGAGGTGAAGCTTTCTTT. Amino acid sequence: CASSQDRGGEAFF.

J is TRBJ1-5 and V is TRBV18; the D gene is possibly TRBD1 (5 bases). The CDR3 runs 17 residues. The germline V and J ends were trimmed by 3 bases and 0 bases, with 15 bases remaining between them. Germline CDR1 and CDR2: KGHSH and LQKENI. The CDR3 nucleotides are TGTGCCAGCTCACCGGGGTGGTTGGGGCTTAGCAATCAGCCCCAGCATTTT. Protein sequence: CASSPGWLGLSNQPQHF. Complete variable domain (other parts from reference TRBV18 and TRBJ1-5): NAGVMQNPRHLVRRRGQEARLRCSPMKGHSHVYWYRQLPEEGLKFMVYLQKENIIDESGMPKERFSAEFPKEGPSILRIQQVVRGDSAAYFCASSPGWLGLSNQPQHFGDGTRLSIL.

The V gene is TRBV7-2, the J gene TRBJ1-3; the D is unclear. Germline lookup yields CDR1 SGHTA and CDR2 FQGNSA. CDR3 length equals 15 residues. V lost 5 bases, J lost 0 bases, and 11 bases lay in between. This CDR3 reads CASSTEAISGNTIYF. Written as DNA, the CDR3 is TGTGCCAGCAGCACGGAGGCTATCTCTGGAAACACCATATATTTT.

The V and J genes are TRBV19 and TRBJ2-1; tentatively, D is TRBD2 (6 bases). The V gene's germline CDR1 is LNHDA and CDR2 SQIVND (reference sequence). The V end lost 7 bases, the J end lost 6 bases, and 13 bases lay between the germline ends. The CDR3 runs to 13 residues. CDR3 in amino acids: CASTGGPCNEQFF. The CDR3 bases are TGTGCCAGTACCGGAGGGCCTTGCAATGAGCAGTTCTTC.

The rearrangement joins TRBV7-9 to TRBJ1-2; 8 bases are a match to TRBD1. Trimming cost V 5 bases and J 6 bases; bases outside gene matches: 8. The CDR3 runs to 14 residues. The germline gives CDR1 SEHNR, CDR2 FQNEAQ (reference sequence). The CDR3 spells CASSGQGQYHGYTF. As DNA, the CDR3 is TGTGCCAGCAGCGGACAGGGCCAGTATCATGGCTACACCTTC.

This CDR3 reads CASSVEGPSGGEKLFF. CDR3 sequence (DNA): TGTGCCAGCAGCGTAGAGGGCCCCTCCGGGGGAGAAAAACTGTTTTTT. The rearrangement links TRBV9 to TRBJ1-4; perhaps TRBD1 as D (5 bases). The CDR3 has 16 residues. Trimming left V 0 bases short and J 8 bases short, with 17 bases between. Germline values: CDR1 SGDLS, CDR2 YYNGEE.

In nucleotides, the CDR3 is TGTGCCAGCAGTTCCCCGAGGAGCTCCCATGAGCAGTTCTTC. Encoded protein: CASSSPRSSHEQFF. V usage is TRBV6-5 and J usage is TRBJ2-1; D not certain. The CDR3 is 14 residues long. V was cut by 4 bases and J by 8 bases, with 15 bases left in between. The V gene's germline CDR1 is MNHEY and CDR2 SVGAGI.

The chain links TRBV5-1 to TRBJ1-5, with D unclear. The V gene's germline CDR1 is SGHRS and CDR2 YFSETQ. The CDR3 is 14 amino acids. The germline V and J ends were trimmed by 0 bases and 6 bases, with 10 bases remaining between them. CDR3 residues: CASSLGFGVQPQHF. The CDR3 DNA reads TGCGCCAGCAGCTTGGGCTTCGGGGTTCAGCCCCAGCATTTT.

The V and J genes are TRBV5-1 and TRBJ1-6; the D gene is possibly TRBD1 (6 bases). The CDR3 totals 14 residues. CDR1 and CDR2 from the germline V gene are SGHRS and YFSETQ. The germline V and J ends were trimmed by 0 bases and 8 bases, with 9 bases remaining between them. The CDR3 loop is CASSLDRADSPLHF. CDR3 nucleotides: TGCGCCAGCAGCTTGGACAGGGCTGATTCACCCCTCCACTTT.

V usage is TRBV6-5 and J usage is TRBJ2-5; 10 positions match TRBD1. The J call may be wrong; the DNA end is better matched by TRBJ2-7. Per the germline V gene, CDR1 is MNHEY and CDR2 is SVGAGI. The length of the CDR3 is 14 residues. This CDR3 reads CASSYRDRGYEQYF. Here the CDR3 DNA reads TGTGCCAGCAGTTACCGGGACAGGGGCTACGAGCAGTACTTC.

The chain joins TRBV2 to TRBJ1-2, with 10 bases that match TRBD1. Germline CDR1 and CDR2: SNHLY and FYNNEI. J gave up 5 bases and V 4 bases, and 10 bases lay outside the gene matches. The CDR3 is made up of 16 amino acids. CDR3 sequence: CASSGAGTGVVYGYTF. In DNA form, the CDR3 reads TGTGCCAGCAGTGGAGCCGGGACAGGGGTAGTGTATGGCTACACCTTC.

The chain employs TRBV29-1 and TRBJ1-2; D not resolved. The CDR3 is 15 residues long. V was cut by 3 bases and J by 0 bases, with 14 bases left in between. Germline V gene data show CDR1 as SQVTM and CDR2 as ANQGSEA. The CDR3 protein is CSVDLSTATNYGYTF. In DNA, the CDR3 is TGCAGCGTTGATCTCTCTACAGCTACTAACTATGGCTACACCTTC.

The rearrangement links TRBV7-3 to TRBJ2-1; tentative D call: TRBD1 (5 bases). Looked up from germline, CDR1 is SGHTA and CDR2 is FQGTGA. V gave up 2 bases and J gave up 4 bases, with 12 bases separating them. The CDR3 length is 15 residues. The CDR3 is CASSLEAGLYNEQFF. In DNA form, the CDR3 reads TGTGCCAGCAGCTTAGAGGCAGGGCTATACAATGAGCAGTTCTTC.

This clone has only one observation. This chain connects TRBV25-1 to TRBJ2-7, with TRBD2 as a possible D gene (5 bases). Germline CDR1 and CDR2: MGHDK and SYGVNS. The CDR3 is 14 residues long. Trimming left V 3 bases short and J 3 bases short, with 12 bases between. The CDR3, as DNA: TGTGCCAGCAGTGAGGCGGGTTTCTACTACGAGCAGTACTTC. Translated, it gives CASSEAGFYYEQYF.

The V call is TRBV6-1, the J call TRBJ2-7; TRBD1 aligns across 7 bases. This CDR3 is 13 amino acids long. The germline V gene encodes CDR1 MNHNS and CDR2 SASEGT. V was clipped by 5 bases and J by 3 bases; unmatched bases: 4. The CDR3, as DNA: TGTGCCAGCAGTCCCGACAGGGTCTACGAGCAGTACTTC. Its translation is CASSPDRVYEQYF.

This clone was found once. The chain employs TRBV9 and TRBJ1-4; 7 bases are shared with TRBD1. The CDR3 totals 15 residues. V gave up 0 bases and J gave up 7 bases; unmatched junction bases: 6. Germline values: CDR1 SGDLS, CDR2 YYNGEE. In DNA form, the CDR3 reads TGTGCCAGCAGCGTAGCAGCAGGGGGTGGTGAAAAACTGTTTTTT. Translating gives CASSVAAGGGEKLFF.